This entry lists 25 T cell receptor beta chains sequenced from one sample in a study of molecular identifiers for immune sequencing clone quantification. A single record per CDR3 protein comes from TCRdb applying MiXCR to the PCR reads. Of approximately 12,000 distinct CDR3 sequences listed, 15% to 20% are singletons. The specimen was naive CD8+ T cells from blood, with Jurkat cell RNA spiked in. Regarding subset: FACS-sorted CD8+CD4-CCR7+CD45RA+ naive T cells. The receptors come from a human donor in good health. Some libraries in this study had Jurkat cell RNA spiked in.

This clonotype was seen at least ten times. The rearrangement uses TRBV13 and TRBJ2-7, with 8 bases aligning to TRBD1. The CDR3 is 15 amino acids. V dropped 4 bases and J dropped 1; count of bases not matched to a gene: 6. Germline CDR1 reads PRHDT; CDR2 reads FYEKMQ (reference sequence). CDR3 residues: CASSSTGEVSYEQYF. The CDR3 DNA reads as TGTGCCAGCAGCTCGACAGGGGAGGTATCCTACGAGCAGTACTTC.

This clonotype was counted ten times or more. The chain combines TRBV30 with TRBJ1-1, with D possibly being TRBD1 (5 bases). V gave up 1 base and J gave up 7 bases, with 13 bases separating them. The CDR3 consists of 13 residues. Looked up from germline, CDR1 is GTSNPN and CDR2 is SVGIG (reference sequence). CDR3 residues: CAWSGGGVNEAFF. The CDR3 DNA reads as TGTGCCTGGAGTGGGGGAGGGGTTAATGAAGCTTTCTTT.

Sample share makes this clonotype medium-sized. The V call is TRBV6-6, the J call TRBJ2-3; 10 bases are shared with TRBD2. From germline, CDR1 is MNHNY and CDR2 SVGAGI (reference sequence). With 2 bases clipped from V and 3 bases from J, the junction kept 2 bases outside the gene matches. The CDR3 runs 15 residues. CDR3 sequence: CASSYLAGVTDTQYF. In DNA, the CDR3 is TGTGCCAGCAGTTACCTAGCGGGAGTGACAGATACGCAGTATTTT.

This clonotype was detected ten times or more. The CDR3, as DNA: TGTGCCAGTAGTTTGGGACTAGCGGGAAGCACAGATACGCAGTATTTT. Its protein is CASSLGLAGSTDTQYF. V gene TRBV19 combines with J gene TRBJ2-3; 13 nucleotides align to TRBD2. This CDR3 region has 16 residues. V gave up 5 bases and J gave up 0 bases; unmatched junction bases: 2. Germline CDR1 LNHDA, CDR2 SQIVND (reference sequence).

The sample holds a few counts of this clonotype. The chain couples TRBV12-3 or TRBV12-4 to TRBJ2-5; D is unresolved. V gave up 5 bases and J gave up 7 bases, with 11 bases separating them. This CDR3 has 12 amino acids. The CDR3 DNA follows: TGTGCCAGCAGTAAATCTTTAGGGACCCAGTACTTC. It encodes CASSKSLGTQYF.

Judged by abundance, this clonotype is medium-sized (0.01 to 0.1%). The chain combines TRBV20-1 with TRBJ1-2; the match to TRBD1 covers 10 bases. This CDR3 is 18 amino acids long. CDR1 is DFQATT and CDR2 is SNEGSKA in the germline V gene (reference sequence). J gave up 1 base and V 0 bases, and 11 bases lay outside the gene matches. CDR3 coding DNA: TGCAGTGCTAGAGATGTGACAGGGGGCGAAATTTATAACTATGGCTACACCTTC. Protein: CSARDVTGGEIYNYGYTF.

This clonotype was detected ten times or more. The chain employs TRBV5-1 and TRBJ2-4; D may be TRBD2 (6 bases). The CDR3 is made up of 10 amino acids. Trimming removed 7 bases at V and 15 bases at J, with 14 bases between. Germline CDR1 is SGHRS and CDR2 is YFSETQ. For the CDR3, the DNA is TGCGCCAGCCAACTAGCCCGAGGGTACTTC. Its protein product is CASQLARGYF.

This clonotype showed up just a few times. This chain uses TRBV7-6 with TRBJ2-1, with 11 bases lining up with TRBD2. This CDR3 region has 16 residues. The germline gives CDR1 SGHVS, CDR2 FNYEAQ. V shed 0 bases and J 9 bases; nucleotides not matched to a gene: 7. Here the CDR3 DNA reads TGTGCCAGCAGCTTAGCTAGCGGGAGGGTATTTGGTGAGCAGTTCTTC. Protein: CASSLASGRVFGEQFF.

This chain connects TRBV29-1 to TRBJ2-1, with D hard to call. Trimming pared 5 bases from V and 7 bases from J, leaving 15 bases between. There are 13 residues in the CDR3. The germline V gene encodes CDR1 SQVTM and CDR2 ANQGSEA. CDR3 nucleotides: TGCAGCGTTCTTGGTGGGCTAAAGAATGAGCAGTTCTTC. This codes for CSVLGGLKNEQFF.

This clonotype was recorded at least ten times. The rearrangement uses TRBV27 and TRBJ1-6; D is possibly TRBD1 (6 bases). CDR1 MNHEY and CDR2 SMNVEV come from the germline V gene (reference sequence). V lost 6 bases and J 2 bases, leaving 14 bases between the germline ends. The CDR3 is made up of 16 amino acids. The CDR3 region is CASRQQAGAYNSPLHF. In DNA, the CDR3 is TGTGCCAGCAGACAACAAGCAGGGGCCTATAATTCACCCCTCCACTTT.

The sample holds a few counts of this clonotype. The chain has TRBV25-1 and TRBJ2-1, with TRBD1 matching 8 bases. Germline assignment: CDR1 MGHDK and CDR2 SYGVNS. This CDR3 contains 14 residues. V lost 3 bases to trimming and J lost 7 bases; unmatched junction nucleotides: 5. CDR3 protein: CASSDRRQGNEQFF. DNA of the CDR3: TGTGCCAGCAGTGATCGACGACAGGGGAATGAGCAGTTCTTC. Full variable domain (rest looked up from reference TRBV25-1 and TRBJ2-1): EADIYQTPRYLVIGTGKKITLECSQTMGHDKMYWYQQDPGMELHLIHYSYGVNSTEKGDLSSESTVSRIRTEHFPLTLESARPSHTSQYLCASSDRRQGNEQFFGPGTRLTVL.

This clonotype rates as medium-sized. The chain is built from TRBV6-2 or TRBV6-3 and TRBJ1-5; the D gene is possibly TRBD1 (6 bases). In germline, CDR1 is MNHEY, CDR2 SVGEGT. Trimming stripped 0 bases from V and 6 bases from J, with 12 bases between. The CDR3 is 15 amino acids. In DNA, the CDR3 is TGTGCCAGCAGTTACTCCCAGGGGTTGGGTCAGCCCCAGCATTTT. Translation gives CASSYSQGLGQPQHF.

The chain recombines TRBV12-3 or TRBV12-4 with TRBJ2-5, with D hard to call. CDR3 length: 12 residues. V was shortened by 8 bases and J by 0 bases, with 7 bases between the two germline ends. Here the CDR3 reads CASAWYQETQYF. For the CDR3, the DNA is TGTGCCAGCGCTTGGTACCAAGAGACCCAGTACTTC.

Comment on this clonotype: A much larger clone lies one base from this, so it may be a read error. The V and J genes are TRBV7-9 and TRBJ2-3; 12 nucleotides align to TRBD2. With 2 bases clipped from V and 6 bases from J, the junction kept 6 bases outside the gene matches. In germline, CDR1 is SEHNR, CDR2 FQNEAQ (reference sequence). The CDR3 is 16 amino acids. CDR3 in amino acids: CASSLIRLAGGDTQYF. The DNA for the CDR3 is TGTGCCAGCAGCTTAATTCGGCTAGCGGGAGGGGATACGCAGTATTTT.

This clonotype is labeled as medium-sized (0.01 to 0.1%). This rearrangement joins TRBV14 to TRBJ2-1; 8 nucleotides agree with TRBD2. The CDR3 is 13 amino acids. CDR1 is SGHDN and CDR2 is FVKESK in the germline V gene. J gave up 16 bases and V 1 base, and 9 bases lay outside the gene matches. CDR3 amino acids: CASSQATAGAHFF. Written as DNA, the CDR3 is TGTGCCAGCAGCCAAGCCACAGCGGGAGCTCACTTCTTC.

By frequency in the sample, this clonotype is medium-sized. This sequence joins TRBV11-2 and TRBJ2-7; 8 bases fit TRBD1. The V gene end was trimmed by 4 bases and the J gene end by 2 bases; junction bases not matched to a gene: 7. This CDR3 comprises 15 residues. The germline V gene has CDR1 SGHAT and CDR2 FQNNGV. CDR3 in amino acids: CASSSRGQVPYEQYF. CDR3 coding DNA: TGTGCCAGCAGCTCACGGGGACAGGTGCCCTACGAGCAGTACTTC.

By proportion, this clonotype is medium-sized. The chain links TRBV11-2 to TRBJ2-7; 7 bases fit TRBD1. The CDR3 has 14 residues. V gave up 6 bases and J gave up 4 bases; unmatched junction bases: 9. The germline V gene encodes CDR1 SGHAT and CDR2 FQNNGV. The CDR3 DNA reads as TGTGCCAGCAGTAATCCGGGACAGAGTTACGAGCAGTACTTC. Translation gives CASSNPGQSYEQYF.

This clonotype counts as medium-sized. The rearrangement joins TRBV10-3 to TRBJ1-1; D is unclear. The germline V gene encodes CDR1 ENHRY and CDR2 SYGVKD. CDR3 length: 11 residues. V was shortened by 4 bases and J by 8 bases, with 8 bases between the two germline ends. CDR3 region: CAISGDREAFF. Written as DNA, the CDR3 is TGTGCCATCAGTGGAGATAGAGAAGCTTTCTTT.

This clonotype was recorded many times. This chain connects TRBV2 to TRBJ2-2; D remains unclear. There are 12 residues in the CDR3. Germline lookup yields CDR1 SNHLY and CDR2 FYNNEI. Trimming took 2 bases from V and 6 from J, leaving 4 bases between them. CDR3 in DNA: TGTGCCAGCAGTGAAAGGTCCGGGGAGCTGTTTTTT. This translates into CASSERSGELFF.

This clonotype was seen repeatedly, ten times or more. The rearrangement joins TRBV12-3 or TRBV12-4 to TRBJ2-5, with a tentative D call TRBD1 (5 bases). V was trimmed by 6 bases and J by 7 bases, leaving 18 bases between them. This CDR3 spans 14 amino acids. The CDR3 loop is CASSQWAREGTQYF. The CDR3 nucleotides read TGTGCCAGCAGCCAATGGGCCAGGGAAGGGACCCAGTACTTC.

Sample share makes this clonotype medium-sized (0.01 to 0.1%). This chain joins TRBV20-1 and TRBJ2-7, with D possibly matching TRBD1 (5 bases). Germline V gene sequence: CDR1 DFQATT, CDR2 SNEGSKA (reference sequence). This CDR3 is built from 16 residues. The V and J ends lost 2 bases and 5 bases respectively, with 22 bases between them. The chain's CDR3 is CSARFPLGAGKHEQYF. The CDR3 DNA is TGCAGTGCTAGATTTCCGTTAGGGGCAGGGAAACACGAGCAGTACTTC.

Regarding this clonotype: A much larger clonotype is one base distant, so this may be a read error. The chain employs TRBV13 and TRBJ2-6; the match to TRBD2 covers 7 bases. The CDR3 extends over 17 amino acids. CDR1 is PRHDT and CDR2 is FYEKMQ in the germline V gene (reference sequence). The DNA for the CDR3 is TGTGCCGGCAGCTCCTCAGTCCGGGGGGCTGGGGCCAACGTCCTGACTTTC. Residues: CAGSSSVRGAGANVLTF. The whole variable domain, remainder taken from reference TRBV13 and TRBJ2-6, is AAGVIQSPRHLIKEKRETATLKCYPIPRHDTVYWYQQGPGQDPQFLISFYEKMQSDKGSIPDRFSAQQFSDYHSELNMSSLELGDSALYFCAGSSSVRGAGANVLTFGAGSRLTVL.

In this sample, this clonotype is medium-sized (0.01 to 0.1%). The chain recombines TRBV28 with TRBJ2-7; the D is unclear. This CDR3 has 15 residues. The ends were cut back, 6 bases at V and 1 base at J, with 16 bases in the middle. Germline CDR1 and CDR2: MDHEN and SYDVKM. The chain's CDR3 is CASRRRTVPSYEQYF. The CDR3 coding sequence is TGTGCCAGCAGACGCCGGACGGTCCCTTCCTACGAGCAGTACTTC.

As to this clonotype: A much larger clonotype is one base distant, so this may be a read error. The rearrangement uses TRBV20-1 and TRBJ2-1; 8 bases map to TRBD2. The length of the CDR3 is 16 residues. The germline CDR1 and CDR2 sequences are DFQATT and SNEGSKA (reference sequence). V was pared by 2 bases and J by 8 bases, with 14 bases of the junction left unmatched. In DNA, the CDR3 is TGCAGTGCTAGACGATCGGGAGGGCCGTATCTCGATGAGCAGTTCTTC. Translated: CSARRSGGPYLDEQFF.

As regards this clonotype: A read error may explain this, as a much larger clone is one base away. This rearrangement joins TRBV20-1 to TRBJ1-5; D ambiguous. Germline V gene data show CDR1 as DFQATT and CDR2 as SNEGSKA (reference sequence). The CDR3 contains 14 residues. The CDR3 DNA sequence: TGCAGTGCTCCGGCGGGAAATAGCAATCAGCCCCGGCATTTT. As protein: CSAPAGNSNQPRHF.